A single T cell receptor beta chain is shown here with its context. The sample belongs to a study of blood T cell repertoires in COVID-19. Study context: Spain, Italy and the United States supplied samples that represented acute and convalescent COVID-19. Sample material is recorded as cDNA or gDNA derived from T cells, B-cell-depleted T cells, or PBMCs.

In the original processing: Estimation of nucleated cell counts was performed using reference gene primer amplification. Assay used: immunoSEQ multiplex PCR; TCRdb lists only in-frame clones, some missing. V, J and clone size reflect that table, while D and trimming were determined from the DNA. The table includes under 95,000 clones, roughly 90% detected once. V was pared by 2 bases and J by 0 bases, with 9 bases between. Germline V gives CDR1 KGHSH, CDR2 LQKENI. The CDR3 extends over 15 amino acids. V gene TRBV18 combines with J gene TRBJ2-3, with a possible D match to TRBD2 (5 bases). The sample comprised peripheral blood. The TCR sequence derives from a man older than 75 in a cohort sampled during active COVID-19. The CDR3 protein is CASSPEGSSTDTQYF. In DNA, the CDR3 is TGTGCCAGCTCACCAGAGGGAAGTAGCACAGATACGCAGTATTTT.